This T cell receptor beta chain was observed in a study of blood T cell repertoires in COVID-19. At the level of the study: From T cells, B-cell-depleted T cells, or PBMCs came the material, which was cDNA or gDNA.

Per the study methods: Nucleated cell number was recorded as an estimate derived from reference gene primer amplification. Repertoires were generated with immunoSEQ multiplex PCR, while TCRdb's copy carries only in-frame clones and drops some. V and J calls and clone size are copied from that table; D and trimming were computed from the DNA. The table shows 200,000 to 250,000 clones, with about 79% occurring only once. V dropped 3 bases and J dropped 8; count of bases not matched to a gene: 6. Per germline, CDR1 KGHSH and CDR2 LQKENI. The CDR3 has 15 residues. Source material: peripheral blood. This chain connects TRBV18 to TRBJ2-1, with 11 positions matching TRBD1. This sequence was found in a human donor in a cohort sampled during active COVID-19. The CDR3 nucleotides read TGTGCCAGCTCACCCCCGGGACAGGGGGGGTATGAGCAGTTCTTC. This translates into CASSPPGQGGYEQFF.